Listed here is a single T cell receptor (beta chain). The diagnosis was founded upon clinical symptoms, serum thyroxine, TRAb, thyroid ultrasound and orbital computed tomography. RNA transcripts were the template, and TCR beta CDR3 regions were amplified from them. Second-round multiplex PCR followed a first-round RT-PCR using HTBI primers. TCRdb passed the multiplex PCR reads through MiXCR, listing each CDR3 protein once. The profile shows about 550,000 distinct CDR3 sequences, under 40% of them singletons. This sample stems from a study of Graves' ophthalmopathy and Graves' hyperthyroidism. Study as a whole: Where ophthalmopathy was absent within 18 months of follow-up, hyperthyroidism was stable.

Unmatched junction bases numbered 7, after V lost 4 bases and J lost 0 bases. Germline V CDR1 and CDR2: DFQATT, SNEGSKA (reference sequence). CDR3 length: 15 residues. The sequencing sample was made of peripheral blood or thyroid tissue (not recorded which). The chain combines TRBV20-1 with TRBJ1-1; 8 bases match TRBD1. This TCR came from an adult man with Graves' hyperthyroidism. This chain's CDR3 is CSATRTGTMNTEAFF. As DNA, the CDR3 is TGCAGTGCTACTAGGACAGGGACTATGAACACTGAAGCTTTCTTT.